The 30 T cell receptor beta chains below come from one sample, sequenced in a study of T cells after yellow fever vaccination. A single record per CDR3 protein comes from TCRdb applying MiXCR to the 5' RACE reads. The data show around 500,000 distinct CDR3 sequences, 20% to 25% seen once. Sequenced material: PBMCs, taken less than 25 days after the first yellow fever vaccination. The receptors shown here come from a man aged 18 to 29 who received the YFV17D yellow fever vaccine.

This sequence joins TRBV2 and TRBJ2-5; D unresolved. CDR1 SNHLY and CDR2 FYNNEI come from the germline V gene. The length of the CDR3 is 13 residues. Trimming removed 4 bases at V and 3 bases at J, with 9 bases between. CDR3 amino acids: CASSVGLEETQYF. The CDR3 DNA follows: TGTGCCAGCAGTGTCGGGCTAGAAGAGACCCAGTACTTC.

The genes are TRBV4-1 and TRBJ2-7, with 10 positions matching TRBD1. V shed 3 bases, J shed 1 base, and the junction held 0 bases outside the gene matches. Germline V lookup: CDR1 MGHRA, CDR2 YSYEKL. The CDR3 covers 14 residues. CDR3 loop: CASSQGQGSYEQYV. In DNA form, the CDR3 reads TGCGCCAGCAGCCAGGGACAGGGGTCCTACGAGCAGTACGTC.

This clonotype was recorded at least ten times. J is TRBJ1-1 and V is TRBV5-1; D gene ambiguous. Germline-derived CDR1 and CDR2 are SGHRS and YFSETQ. V gave up 4 bases and J gave up 1 base, with 17 bases separating them. The CDR3 extends over 16 amino acids. CDR3 DNA sequence: TGCGCCAGCAGCCCCGGCGGGCACAGAAGGAACACTGAAGCTTTCTTT. Translated, it gives CASSPGGHRRNTEAFF.

In this sample, this clonotype turned up a few times. The CDR3 loop reads CASSFGVSNQPQHF. CDR3 sequence (DNA): TGTGCCAGCAGCTTTGGGGTTAGCAATCAGCCCCAGCATTTT. J is TRBJ1-5 and V is TRBV7-9; D is unclear. The V end lost 3 bases, the J end lost 0 bases, and 6 bases lay between the germline ends. Germline CDR1 is SEHNR and CDR2 is FQNEAQ (reference sequence). CDR3 length: 14 residues.

This clonotype was picked up a small number of times. The chain is built from TRBV9 and TRBJ2-3; 9 bases align to TRBD1. The CDR3 is made up of 16 amino acids. The V gene's germline CDR1 is SGDLS and CDR2 YYNGEE. Trimming removed 0 bases from V and 1 base from J; junction bases left unmatched: 3. The CDR3 sequence: CASSVGQGDRTDTQYF. The CDR3 DNA sequence: TGTGCCAGCAGCGTAGGACAGGGGGATCGCACAGATACGCAGTATTTT.

This clonotype was found a few times. The chain has TRBV7-3 and TRBJ1-1; 12 bases align to TRBD1. This CDR3 is 13 amino acids long. Germline loops: CDR1 SGHTA, CDR2 FQGTGA. V trimming: 5 bases; J trimming: 11 bases; junction bases outside the gene matches: 6. The CDR3 reads CASSLAGQGAAFF. The DNA for the CDR3 is TGTGCCAGCAGCCTCGCGGGACAGGGGGCGGCTTTCTTT.

This chain connects TRBV4-3 to TRBJ1-1; maybe TRBD1 (6 bases). Trimming left V 3 bases short and J 3 bases short, with 23 bases between. The V gene's germline CDR1 is LGHNA and CDR2 YSLEER. This CDR3 has 18 amino acids. As DNA, the CDR3 is TGCGCCAGCAGCCACCCAAGGCGGGCAGGGGTGCGGGACACTGAAGCTTTCTTT. Its translation is CASSHPRRAGVRDTEAFF.

This clonotype was recorded a few times. The CDR3 DNA sequence: TGTGCCAGTAGTACCCTAGAGAAGGAGACCCAGTACTTC. It specifies CASSTLEKETQYF. The gene calls are TRBV19 and TRBJ2-5; D is undetermined. Trimming shortened V by 4 bases and J by 5 bases, and 11 bases separated the two germline ends. This CDR3 has 13 amino acids. The germline gives CDR1 LNHDA, CDR2 SQIVND (reference sequence).

The gene calls are TRBV6-2 or TRBV6-3 and TRBJ2-1, with TRBD2 matching 13 bases. The germline V gene has CDR1 MNHEY and CDR2 SVGEGT. V was pared by 2 bases and J by 0 bases, with 16 bases of the junction left unmatched. The length of the CDR3 is 22 residues. CDR3 sequence reads: CASSYPSGTSGENRFSYNEQFF. The CDR3 region has the DNA TGTGCCAGCAGTTACCCATCCGGGACTAGCGGGGAGAATCGATTCTCCTACAATGAGCAGTTCTTC.

This clonotype was observed a few times. The J gene is TRBJ1-5, the V gene TRBV28; 9 bases are a match to TRBD1. The germline CDR1 and CDR2 sequences are MDHEN and SYDVKM. There are 14 residues in the CDR3. V shed 3 bases and J 5 bases; nucleotides not matched to a gene: 2. The DNA of the CDR3 is TGTGCCAGCAGTTTTACAGGGGGCTATCAGCCCCAGCATTTT. This codes for CASSFTGGYQPQHF.

V gene TRBV6-1 combines with J gene TRBJ2-7; D is perhaps TRBD2 (7 bases). Germline V gene sequence: CDR1 MNHNS, CDR2 SASEGT. This CDR3 is 15 amino acids long. Trimming took 5 bases from V and 0 from J, leaving 14 bases between them. DNA for the CDR3: TGTGCCAGCAGTAAACAGGGAGGGGGCTCCTACGAGCAGTACGTC. It codes for CASSKQGGGSYEQYV.

This clonotype was counted a few times. This chain links TRBV5-1 with TRBJ2-2; D could derive from TRBD1 or TRBD2 (5 bases each). V lost 1 base and J 1 base, leaving 17 bases between the germline ends. The germline V gene has CDR1 SGHRS and CDR2 YFSETQ. There are 18 residues in the CDR3. DNA of the CDR3: TGCGCCAGCAGCTTGTCAGTGGCAGGGACGAAGAACACCGGGGAGCTGTTTTTT. It yields the protein CASSLSVAGTKNTGELFF.

As DNA, the CDR3 is TGTGCCAGCGCTTGGGGATTGGTAGCGGAAAACATTCAGTACTTC. It yields the protein CASAWGLVAENIQYF. This chain uses TRBV6-2 or TRBV6-3 with TRBJ2-4; D is possibly TRBD2 (6 bases). Trimming stripped 8 bases from V and 5 bases from J, with 19 bases between. Germline CDR1 and CDR2: MNHEY and SVGEGT. The CDR3 contains 15 residues.

This clonotype was detected a few times. The J gene is TRBJ2-6, the V gene TRBV11-2, with D perhaps matching TRBD1 or TRBD2 (5 bases each). Trimming removed 8 bases at V and 1 base at J, with 21 bases between. Germline assignment: CDR1 SGHAT and CDR2 FQNNGV. This CDR3 spans 18 amino acids. In DNA form, the CDR3 reads TGTGCCAGCTATTTTCTGGGGACGGAAAGTTCTGGGGCCAACGTCCTGACTTTC. Translation gives CASYFLGTESSGANVLTF. Complete variable domain (other parts from reference TRBV11-2 and TRBJ2-6): EAGVAQSPRYKIIEKRQSVAFWCNPISGHATLYWYQQILGQGPKLLIQFQNNGVVDDSQLPKDRFSAERLKGVDSTLKIQPAKLEDSAVYLCASYFLGTESSGANVLTFGAGSRLTVL.

The chain recombines TRBV19 with TRBJ2-7; 9 nucleotides match TRBD1. The V gene end was trimmed by 5 bases and the J gene end by 2 bases; junction bases not matched to a gene: 13. The CDR3 has 17 amino acids. Germline CDR1 reads LNHDA; CDR2 reads SQIVND (reference sequence). The CDR3 DNA follows: TGTGCCAGTAGTCGGACAGGGGCGTCCCATGAACCCTACGAGCAGTACTTC. Amino acids: CASSRTGASHEPYEQYF.

The rearrangement uses TRBV5-1 and TRBJ2-5, with 7 bases identical to TRBD2. Germline V gene lookup returns CDR1 SGHRS and CDR2 YFSETQ. The CDR3 extends over 15 amino acids. V shed 0 bases and J 5 bases; nucleotides not matched to a gene: 7. CDR3 sequence (DNA): TGCGCCAGCAGCTTGGAGGCCGGGAGGCGGGAGACCCAGTACTTC. It codes for CASSLEAGRRETQYF.

There are a few counts of this clonotype. The J gene is TRBJ2-7, the V gene TRBV5-4; D possibly uses TRBD1 or TRBD2 (5 bases each). This CDR3 spans 13 amino acids. Germline CDR1 is SGHNT and CDR2 is YYREEE (reference sequence). The germline V and J ends were trimmed by 5 bases and 7 bases, with 16 bases remaining between them. The CDR3 sequence is CASSQTWDGEQYF. CDR3 DNA sequence: TGTGCCAGCAGTCAGACCTGGGACGGAGAGCAGTACTTC.

In DNA, the CDR3 is TGTGCCAGCAGCCAAGTGCTGGGGCACGGGGAGCTGTTTTTT. It specifies CASSQVLGHGELFF. This sequence joins TRBV3-1 and TRBJ2-2; TRBD1 is a possible D gene (5 bases). The length of the CDR3 is 14 residues. The germline gives CDR1 LGHDT, CDR2 YNNKEL (reference sequence). Between the trimmed V and J ends, which lost 1 base and 7 bases, there was a span of 10 bases. Based on the CDR3 plus reference TRBV3-1 and TRBJ2-2, the full variable domain is DTAVSQTPKYLVTQMGNDKSIKCEQNLGHDTMYWYKQDSKKFLKIMFSYNNKELIINETVPNRFSPKSPDKAHLNLHINSLELGDSAVYFCASSQVLGHGELFFGEGSRLTVL.

The rearrangement links TRBV7-3 to TRBJ2-1; 10 bases agree with TRBD2. Germline V gene sequence: CDR1 SGHTA, CDR2 FQGTGA. V shed 5 bases, J shed 8 bases, and the junction held 6 bases outside the gene matches. The CDR3 spans 14 residues. CDR3 DNA: TGTGCCAGCAGCCCAAGCGGGGGGGTAGATGAGCAGTTCTTC. Its protein product is CASSPSGGVDEQFF.

This chain joins TRBV4-3 and TRBJ1-3, with D unclear. Trimming took off 0 bases at V and 2 bases at J, with 8 bases between the two ends. The germline CDR1 and CDR2 sequences are LGHNA and YSLEER. This CDR3 region has 15 residues. The DNA of the CDR3 is TGCGCCAGCAGCCAAGATTTGGCTGCTGGAAACACCATATATTTT. Its translation is CASSQDLAAGNTIYF.

The CDR3 protein is CASGLGTDGELFF. The CDR3 nucleotides are TGTGCTAGTGGTTTGGGGACGGACGGGGAGCTGTTTTTT. The chain links TRBV12-5 to TRBJ2-2; D gene uncertain. V lost 1 base and J 7 bases, leaving 7 bases between the germline ends. Germline CDR1 LGHNT, CDR2 FRNRAP. This CDR3 comprises 13 residues.

In DNA, the CDR3 is TGTGCCAGCAGCCTGGGGACTAGCGAAGTTAGGGAGCAGTACTTC. This translates into CASSLGTSEVREQYF. The V call is TRBV5-4, the J call TRBJ2-7; 10 bases align to TRBD2. V lost 4 bases and J lost 7; bases outside the gene matches: 11. The CDR3 length is 15 residues. CDR1 and CDR2 (germline): SGHNT, YYREEE (reference sequence).

The rearrangement uses TRBV18 and TRBJ2-2, with 10 bases fitting TRBD1. V lost 10 bases to trimming and J lost 7 bases; unmatched junction nucleotides: 12. The CDR3 loop spans 15 amino acids. The germline V gene encodes CDR1 KGHSH and CDR2 LQKENI. CDR3 DNA: TGTGCCACCCTCCCCGGGACAGGGGAGTTCGGGGAGCTGTTTTTT. Translated, it gives CATLPGTGEFGELFF.

This sequence joins TRBV20-1 and TRBJ2-7; the D gene is possibly TRBD2 (6 bases). The ends were cut back, 0 bases at V and 3 bases at J, with 15 bases in the middle. This CDR3 is 15 amino acids long. Germline CDR1 DFQATT, CDR2 SNEGSKA (reference sequence). CDR3 DNA: TGCAGTGCTAGAGATAACCCGGGACTCTACTACGAGCAGTACTTC. Amino acid sequence: CSARDNPGLYYEQYF.

This clonotype was seen a handful of times. The chain employs TRBV28 and TRBJ1-5; D not resolved. Trimming took 5 bases from V and 7 from J, leaving 9 bases between them. The CDR3 is made up of 12 amino acids. Germline values: CDR1 MDHEN, CDR2 SYDVKM. CDR3 protein: CASSPISQPQHF. The DNA for the CDR3 is TGTGCCAGCAGTCCCATCAGCCAGCCCCAGCATTTT.

The table lists this clonotype with a few counts. The V and J genes are TRBV5-1 and TRBJ1-1, with a tentative D call TRBD1 (6 bases). The V gene lost 2 bases and the J gene lost 3 bases, with 11 bases spanning the gap. The CDR3 totals 14 residues. CDR1 and CDR2 (germline): SGHRS, YFSETQ. The CDR3 nucleotides read TGCGCCAGCAGCTTACAGGGAAGTGACACTGAAGCTTTCTTT. Its translation: CASSLQGSDTEAFF.

This clonotype came up a few times. Here the CDR3 DNA reads TGTGCCAGCAGACCCACAGGGGAGGGCGAGCAGTACTTC. As protein: CASRPTGEGEQYF. The chain recombines TRBV5-5 with TRBJ2-7; the D call may be TRBD1 or TRBD2 (7 bases each). The CDR3 spans 13 residues. The V and J ends lost 5 bases and 6 bases respectively, with 15 bases between them. The germline V gene has CDR1 SGHKS and CDR2 YYEKEE (reference sequence).

The V gene is TRBV5-1, the J gene TRBJ1-1, with 9 positions matching TRBD1. The germline V gene has CDR1 SGHRS and CDR2 YFSETQ. After removal of 4 bases from V and 10 bases from J, the junction contained 5 bases not matched to a gene. CDR3 length: 12 residues. CDR3 in DNA: TGCGCCAGCAGCATACAGGGGGCGCGAGCTTTCTTT. This sequence encodes CASSIQGARAFF.

The chain carries TRBV6-2 or TRBV6-3 and TRBJ1-5; D may be TRBD1 (5 bases). Germline CDR1 is MNHEY and CDR2 is SVGEGT. This CDR3 spans 15 amino acids. V lost 4 bases to trimming and J lost 7 bases, with 17 bases between them. In DNA form, the CDR3 reads TGTGCCAGCAGTTCTACTCGCAGGGTTTGGCAGCCCCAGCATTTT. It is translated as CASSSTRRVWQPQHF.

J is TRBJ1-5 and V is TRBV4-3; D uncertain. The germline gives CDR1 LGHNA, CDR2 YSLEER. Trimming left V 2 bases short and J 4 bases short, with 9 bases between. The CDR3 totals 14 residues. The CDR3 nucleotides are TGCGCCAGCAGCCAATCAAGCGTTAATCAGCCCCAGCATTTT. This gives the protein CASSQSSVNQPQHF.